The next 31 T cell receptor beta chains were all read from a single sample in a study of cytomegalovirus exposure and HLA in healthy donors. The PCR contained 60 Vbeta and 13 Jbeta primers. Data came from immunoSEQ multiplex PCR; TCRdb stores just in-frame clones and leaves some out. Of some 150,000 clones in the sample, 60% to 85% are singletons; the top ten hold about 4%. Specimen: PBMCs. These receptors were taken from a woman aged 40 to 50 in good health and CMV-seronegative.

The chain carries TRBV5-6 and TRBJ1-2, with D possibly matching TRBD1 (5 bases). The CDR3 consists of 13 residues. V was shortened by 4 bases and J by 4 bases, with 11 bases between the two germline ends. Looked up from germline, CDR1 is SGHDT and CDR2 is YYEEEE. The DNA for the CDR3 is TGTGCCAGCAGCGGGGGACTGAGCTATGGCTACACCTTC. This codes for CASSGGLSYGYTF.

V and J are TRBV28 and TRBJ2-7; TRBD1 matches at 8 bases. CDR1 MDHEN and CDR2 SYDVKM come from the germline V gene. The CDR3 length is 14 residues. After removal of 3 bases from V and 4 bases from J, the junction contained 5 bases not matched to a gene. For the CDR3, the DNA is TGTGCCAGCAGTTTGGGACAGGCTAGATACGAGCAGTACTTC. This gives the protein CASSLGQARYEQYF.

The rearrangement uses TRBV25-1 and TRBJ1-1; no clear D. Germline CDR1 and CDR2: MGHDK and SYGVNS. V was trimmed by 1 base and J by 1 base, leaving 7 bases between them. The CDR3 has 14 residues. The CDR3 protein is CASSESPGNTEAFF. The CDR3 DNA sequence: TGTGCCAGCAGTGAATCTCCAGGGAACACTGAAGCTTTCTTT.

In DNA form, the CDR3 reads TGTGCCAGCAGCATAACAGGGCAGGATGGCTACACCTTC. Residues: CASSITGQDGYTF. This chain connects TRBV6-5 to TRBJ1-2; the D gene is possibly TRBD1 (6 bases). Trimming shortened V by 6 bases and J by 6 bases, and 14 bases separated the two germline ends. Germline V gene sequence: CDR1 MNHEY, CDR2 SVGAGI. The CDR3 runs 13 residues.

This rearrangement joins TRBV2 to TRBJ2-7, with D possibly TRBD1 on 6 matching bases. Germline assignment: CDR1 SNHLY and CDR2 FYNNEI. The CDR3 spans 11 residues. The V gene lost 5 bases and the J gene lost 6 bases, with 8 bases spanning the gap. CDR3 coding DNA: TGTGCCAGCAGTCAGGGGATCGAGCAGTACTTC. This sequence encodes CASSQGIEQYF.

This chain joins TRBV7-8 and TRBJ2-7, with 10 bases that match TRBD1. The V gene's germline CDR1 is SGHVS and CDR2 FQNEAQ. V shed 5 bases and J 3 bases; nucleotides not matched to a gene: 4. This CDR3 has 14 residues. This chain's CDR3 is CASSVDRGFYEQYF. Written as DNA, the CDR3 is TGTGCCAGCAGCGTGGACAGGGGGTTCTACGAGCAGTACTTC.

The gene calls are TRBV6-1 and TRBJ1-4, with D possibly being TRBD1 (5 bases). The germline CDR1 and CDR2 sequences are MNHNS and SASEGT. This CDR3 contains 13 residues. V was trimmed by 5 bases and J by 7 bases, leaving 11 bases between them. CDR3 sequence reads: CASSSQVAEKLFF. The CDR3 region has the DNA TGTGCCAGCAGTTCACAGGTAGCTGAAAAACTGTTTTTT.

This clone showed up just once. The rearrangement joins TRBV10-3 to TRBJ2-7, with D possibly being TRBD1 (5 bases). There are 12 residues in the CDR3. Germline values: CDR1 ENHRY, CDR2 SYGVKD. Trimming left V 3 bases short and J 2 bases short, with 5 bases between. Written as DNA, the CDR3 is TGTGCCATCAGTGAAGGGGCCTACGAGCAGTACTTC. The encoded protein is CAISEGAYEQYF.

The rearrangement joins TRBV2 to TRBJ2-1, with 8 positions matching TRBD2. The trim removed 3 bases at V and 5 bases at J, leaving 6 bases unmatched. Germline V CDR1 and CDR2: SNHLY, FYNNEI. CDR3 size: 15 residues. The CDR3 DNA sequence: TGTGCCAGCAGTGATGCCAGCGGGAGTCACAATGAGCAGTTCTTC. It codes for CASSDASGSHNEQFF. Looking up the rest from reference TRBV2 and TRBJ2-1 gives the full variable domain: EPEVTQTPSHQVTQMGQEVILRCVPISNHLYFYWYRQILGQKVEFLVSFYNNEISEKSEIFDDQFSVERPDGSNFTLKIRSTKLEDSAMYFCASSDASGSHNEQFFGPGTRLTVL.

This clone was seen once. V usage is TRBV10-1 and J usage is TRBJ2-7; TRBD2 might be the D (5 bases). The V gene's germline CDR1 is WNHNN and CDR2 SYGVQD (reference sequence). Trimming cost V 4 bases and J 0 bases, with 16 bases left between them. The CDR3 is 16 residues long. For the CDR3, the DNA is TGCGCCAGCAGTGTGAGGAGCGGCCAGAGCTCCTACGAGCAGTACTTC. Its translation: CASSVRSGQSSYEQYF.

The CDR3 DNA reads TGTGCCAGCAGTTCCTTCTCTGGGGCCAACGTCCTGACTTTC. This codes for CASSSFSGANVLTF. V is TRBV6-5 and J is TRBJ2-6; D gene ambiguous. This CDR3 spans 14 amino acids. Trimming cost V 4 bases and J 0 bases, with 4 bases left between them. The germline gives CDR1 MNHEY, CDR2 SVGAGI.

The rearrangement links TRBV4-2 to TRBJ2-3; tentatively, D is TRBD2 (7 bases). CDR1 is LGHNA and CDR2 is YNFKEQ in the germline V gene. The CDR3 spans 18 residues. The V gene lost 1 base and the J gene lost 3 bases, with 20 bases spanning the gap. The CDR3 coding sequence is TGTGCCAGCAGCCAAGCGGGGCTAGGGGGGGGGCGAACAGATACGCAGTATTTT. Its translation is CASSQAGLGGGRTDTQYF.

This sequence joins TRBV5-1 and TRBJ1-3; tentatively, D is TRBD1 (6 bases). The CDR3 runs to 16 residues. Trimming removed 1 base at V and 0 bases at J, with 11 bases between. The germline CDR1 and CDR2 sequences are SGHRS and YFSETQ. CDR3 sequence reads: CASSLLPGASGNTIYF. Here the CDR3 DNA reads TGCGCCAGCAGCTTGCTTCCAGGGGCCTCTGGAAACACCATATATTTT. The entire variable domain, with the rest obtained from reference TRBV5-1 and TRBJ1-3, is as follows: KAGVTQTPRYLIKTRGQQVTLSCSPISGHRSVSWYQQTPGQGLQFLFEYFSETQRNKGNFPGRFSGRQFSNSRSEMNVSTLELGDSALYLCASSLLPGASGNTIYFGEGSWLTVV.

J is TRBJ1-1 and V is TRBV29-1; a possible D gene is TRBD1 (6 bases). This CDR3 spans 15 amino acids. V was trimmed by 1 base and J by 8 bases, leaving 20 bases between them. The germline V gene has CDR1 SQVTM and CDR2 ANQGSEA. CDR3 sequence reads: CSVEGSRGHSEEAFF. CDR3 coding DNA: TGCAGCGTTGAAGGTTCTCGGGGACACTCGGAAGAAGCTTTCTTT.

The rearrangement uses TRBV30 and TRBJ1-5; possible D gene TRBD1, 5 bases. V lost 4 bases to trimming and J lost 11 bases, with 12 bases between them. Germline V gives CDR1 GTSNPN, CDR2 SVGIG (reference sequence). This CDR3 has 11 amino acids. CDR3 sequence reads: CAWTSGDAQHF. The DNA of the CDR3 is TGTGCCTGGACCTCGGGGGACGCCCAGCATTTT.

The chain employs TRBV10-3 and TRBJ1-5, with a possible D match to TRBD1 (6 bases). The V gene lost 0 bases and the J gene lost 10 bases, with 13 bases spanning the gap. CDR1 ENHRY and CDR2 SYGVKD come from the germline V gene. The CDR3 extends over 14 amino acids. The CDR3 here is CAISESRRGIPQHF. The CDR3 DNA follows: TGTGCCATCAGTGAGTCGCGAAGGGGGATCCCCCAGCATTTT.

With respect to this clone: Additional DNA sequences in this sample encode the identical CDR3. CDR3 bases: TGCGCCAGCAGCTTGGACCCCGGCACTGAAGCTTTCTTT. Translation gives CASSLDPGTEAFF. The J gene is TRBJ1-1, the V gene TRBV5-1; D unclear. The ends were cut back, 0 bases at V and 4 bases at J, with 7 bases in the middle. Germline values: CDR1 SGHRS, CDR2 YFSETQ. The CDR3 loop spans 13 amino acids.

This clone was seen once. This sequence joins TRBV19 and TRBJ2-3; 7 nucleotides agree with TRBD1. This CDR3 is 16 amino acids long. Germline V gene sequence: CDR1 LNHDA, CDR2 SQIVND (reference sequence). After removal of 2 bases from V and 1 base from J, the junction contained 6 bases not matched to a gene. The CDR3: CASSITGTGGTDTQYF. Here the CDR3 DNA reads TGTGCCAGTAGTATAACCGGTACAGGGGGCACAGATACGCAGTATTTT. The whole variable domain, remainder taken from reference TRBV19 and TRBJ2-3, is DGGITQSPKYLFRKEGQNVTLSCEQNLNHDAMYWYRQDPGQGLRLIYYSQIVNDFQKGDIAEGYSVSREKKESFPLTVTSAQKNPTAFYLCASSITGTGGTDTQYFGPGTRLTVL.

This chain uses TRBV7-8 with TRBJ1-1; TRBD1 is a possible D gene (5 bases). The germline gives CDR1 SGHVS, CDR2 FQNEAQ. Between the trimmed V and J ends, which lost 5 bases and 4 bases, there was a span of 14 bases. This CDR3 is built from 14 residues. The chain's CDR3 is CASSPRGERTEAFF. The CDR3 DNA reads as TGTGCCAGCAGCCCGCGGGGGGAACGCACTGAAGCTTTCTTT. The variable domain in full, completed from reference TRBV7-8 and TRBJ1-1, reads GAGVSQSPRYKVAKRGQDVALRCDPISGHVSLFWYQQALGQGPEFLTYFQNEAQLDKSGLPSDRFFAERPEGSVSTLKIQRTQQEDSAVYLCASSPRGERTEAFFGQGTRLTVV.

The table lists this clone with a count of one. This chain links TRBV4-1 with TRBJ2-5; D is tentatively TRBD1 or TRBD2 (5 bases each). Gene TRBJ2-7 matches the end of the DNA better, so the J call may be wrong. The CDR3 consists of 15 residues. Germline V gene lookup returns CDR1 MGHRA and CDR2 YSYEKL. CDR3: CASSQLTGGSYEQYF. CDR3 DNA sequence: TGCGCCAGCAGCCAATTGACTGGGGGCTCCTACGAGCAGTACTTC.

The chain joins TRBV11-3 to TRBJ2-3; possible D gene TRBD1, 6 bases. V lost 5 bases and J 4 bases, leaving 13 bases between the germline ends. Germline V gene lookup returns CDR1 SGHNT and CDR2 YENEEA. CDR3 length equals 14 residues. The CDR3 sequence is CASSRTGLADTQYF. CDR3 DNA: TGTGCCAGCAGCCGAACAGGGTTGGCAGATACGCAGTATTTT.

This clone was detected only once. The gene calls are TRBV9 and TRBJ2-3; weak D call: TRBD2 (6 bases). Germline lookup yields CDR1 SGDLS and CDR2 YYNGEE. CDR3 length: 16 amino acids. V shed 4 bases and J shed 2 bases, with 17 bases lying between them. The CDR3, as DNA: TGTGCCAGCAGCCCCCACTTCCCGGGGGACACAGATACGCAGTATTTT. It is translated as CASSPHFPGDTDTQYF.

The CDR3 coding sequence is TGTGCCAGCAGTTTTCCGGCGGGCGGGAGCACTGAAGCTTTCTTT. Its protein product is CASSFPAGGSTEAFF. The gene calls are TRBV2 and TRBJ1-1; D remains ambiguous. CDR1 SNHLY and CDR2 FYNNEI come from the germline V gene. V shed 5 bases and J shed 4 bases, with 17 bases lying between them. This CDR3 spans 15 amino acids.

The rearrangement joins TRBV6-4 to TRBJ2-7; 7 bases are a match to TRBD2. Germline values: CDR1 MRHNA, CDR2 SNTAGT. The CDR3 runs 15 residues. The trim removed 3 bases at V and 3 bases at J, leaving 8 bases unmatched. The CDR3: CASSEERGPNYEQYF. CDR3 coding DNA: TGTGCCAGCAGTGAAGAGCGGGGCCCCAACTACGAGCAGTACTTC.

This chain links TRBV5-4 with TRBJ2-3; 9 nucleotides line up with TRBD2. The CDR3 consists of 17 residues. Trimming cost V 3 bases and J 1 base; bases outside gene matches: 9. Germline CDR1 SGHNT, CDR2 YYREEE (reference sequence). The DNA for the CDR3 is TGTGCCAGCAGCTCCCCCATAGGCGGGAGGGGCACAGATACGCAGTATTTT. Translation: CASSSPIGGRGTDTQYF.

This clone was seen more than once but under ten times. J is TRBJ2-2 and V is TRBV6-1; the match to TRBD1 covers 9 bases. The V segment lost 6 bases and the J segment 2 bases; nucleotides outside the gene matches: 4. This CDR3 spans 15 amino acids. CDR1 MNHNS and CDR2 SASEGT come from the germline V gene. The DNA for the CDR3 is TGTGCCAGCAGCGGGACAGGGCGTAACACCGGGGAGCTGTTTTTT. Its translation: CASSGTGRNTGELFF.

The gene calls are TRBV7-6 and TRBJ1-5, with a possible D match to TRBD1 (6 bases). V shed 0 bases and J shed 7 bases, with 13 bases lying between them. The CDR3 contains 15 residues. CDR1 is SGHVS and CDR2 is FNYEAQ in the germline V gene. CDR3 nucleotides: TGTGCCAGCAGCTTAGCGCGGGGGCGAGAACAGCCCCAGCATTTT. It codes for CASSLARGREQPQHF.

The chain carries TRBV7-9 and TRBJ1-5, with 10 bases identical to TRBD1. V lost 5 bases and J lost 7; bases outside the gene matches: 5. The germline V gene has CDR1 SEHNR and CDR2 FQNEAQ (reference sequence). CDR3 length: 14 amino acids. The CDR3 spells CASSVTGGDQPQHF. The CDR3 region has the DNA TGTGCCAGCAGCGTGACAGGGGGCGACCAGCCCCAGCATTTT.

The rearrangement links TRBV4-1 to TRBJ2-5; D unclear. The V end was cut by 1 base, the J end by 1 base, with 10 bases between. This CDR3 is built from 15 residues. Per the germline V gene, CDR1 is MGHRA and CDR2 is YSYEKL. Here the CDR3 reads CASSQGSWSQETQYF. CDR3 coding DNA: TGCGCCAGCAGCCAAGGTTCGTGGAGCCAAGAGACCCAGTACTTC.

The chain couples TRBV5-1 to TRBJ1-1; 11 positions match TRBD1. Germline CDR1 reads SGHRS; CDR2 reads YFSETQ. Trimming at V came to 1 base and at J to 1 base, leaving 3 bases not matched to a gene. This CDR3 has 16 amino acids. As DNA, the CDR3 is TGCGCCAGCAGCTTGCAGGGACAGGGGGAGAACACTGAAGCTTTCTTT. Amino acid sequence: CASSLQGQGENTEAFF. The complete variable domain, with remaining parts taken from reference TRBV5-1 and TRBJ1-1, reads KAGVTQTPRYLIKTRGQQVTLSCSPISGHRSVSWYQQTPGQGLQFLFEYFSETQRNKGNFPGRFSGRQFSNSRSEMNVSTLELGDSALYLCASSLQGQGENTEAFFGQGTRLTVV.

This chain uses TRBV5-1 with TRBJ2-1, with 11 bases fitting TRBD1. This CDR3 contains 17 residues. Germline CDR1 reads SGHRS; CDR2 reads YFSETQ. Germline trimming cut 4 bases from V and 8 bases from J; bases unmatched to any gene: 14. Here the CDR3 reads CASSILPGTGGFHEQFF. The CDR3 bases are TGCGCCAGCAGCATACTACCCGGGACAGGGGGATTTCATGAGCAGTTCTTC.